The 23 T cell receptor beta chains listed next were all sequenced from one sample in a study of blood T cell repertoires in COVID-19. Method: immunoSEQ multiplex PCR; TCRdb's copy keeps in-frame clones and lacks some. The sample contains around 180,000 clones, 70% to 90% of which appear only once. Source material: peripheral blood. Every receptor here comes from a man between 60 and 75 years old with acute or convalescent COVID-19.

The rearrangement links TRBV5-4 to TRBJ1-6; TRBD1 is a possible D gene (6 bases). The V gene lost 2 bases and the J gene lost 4 bases, with 16 bases spanning the gap. The CDR3 is 17 residues long. Per the germline V gene, CDR1 is SGHNT and CDR2 is YYREEE (reference sequence). CDR3: CASSFGTSTPYNSPLHF. The DNA for the CDR3 is TGTGCCAGCAGCTTCGGGACATCGACCCCTTATAATTCACCCCTCCACTTT.

The CDR3 loop reads CASSVIAGGEETQYF. For the CDR3, the DNA is TGTGCCAGCAGCGTGATAGCGGGAGGTGAAGAGACCCAGTACTTC. This rearrangement joins TRBV9 to TRBJ2-5, with 10 bases lining up with TRBD2. CDR1 and CDR2 (germline): SGDLS, YYNGEE. The CDR3 sequence is 15 residues long. Trimming removed 2 bases from V and 3 bases from J; junction bases left unmatched: 4.

V is TRBV7-3 and J is TRBJ2-3, with D possibly matching TRBD1 (6 bases). Trimming took 3 bases from V and 0 from J, leaving 7 bases between them. Germline CDR1 reads SGHTA; CDR2 reads FQGTGA. The CDR3 has 14 residues. The CDR3 reads CASSFDRSTDTQYF. In nucleotides, the CDR3 is TGTGCCAGCAGCTTCGACAGGAGCACAGATACGCAGTATTTT.

The chain uses TRBV7-8 and TRBJ2-7; 9 bases agree with TRBD1. CDR3 length: 15 residues. Germline V CDR1 and CDR2: SGHVS, FQNEAQ. The junction had 9 bases not matched to a gene; V was cut back by 2 bases and J by 7 bases. The DNA of the CDR3 is TGTGCCAGCAGCTTACTTACCGGGACAGGGATGGAGCAGTACTTC. Encoded protein: CASSLLTGTGMEQYF.

The genes are TRBV14 and TRBJ2-5; the match to TRBD2 covers 11 bases. The V and J ends lost 4 bases and 2 bases, in that order; junction bases with no gene match: 6. This CDR3 contains 16 residues. Looked up from germline, CDR1 is SGHDN and CDR2 is FVKESK. This CDR3 reads CASSPYRLAGQETQYF. CDR3 DNA: TGTGCCAGCAGCCCCTACCGACTAGCGGGACAAGAGACCCAGTACTTC.

This clone appeared a single time. The chain is built from TRBV30 and TRBJ1-1; 8 bases match TRBD1. V lost 8 bases to trimming and J lost 3 bases; unmatched junction nucleotides: 2. This CDR3 has 11 amino acids. Germline V gives CDR1 GTSNPN, CDR2 SVGIG (reference sequence). CDR3 protein: CAGQGYTEAFF. The CDR3 DNA sequence: TGTGCCGGACAGGGTTACACTGAAGCTTTCTTT.

This rearrangement joins TRBV7-2 to TRBJ2-1; tentative D call: TRBD2 (7 bases). V lost 0 bases and J lost 7, with 10 bases in between. The germline CDR1 and CDR2 sequences are SGHTA and FQGNSA. The CDR3 consists of 14 residues. CDR3 sequence reads: CASSLAGGHNEQFF. The CDR3 bases are TGTGCCAGCAGCTTAGCCGGGGGGCATAATGAGCAGTTCTTC.

The genes are TRBV14 and TRBJ1-2; D gene ambiguous. Germline V gene lookup returns CDR1 SGHDN and CDR2 FVKESK. Trimming removed 0 bases at V and 5 bases at J, with 16 bases between. The CDR3 has 16 amino acids. In DNA form, the CDR3 reads TGTGCCAGCAGCCAAGATCAAGCCCCCGGTCGTTATGGCTACACCTTC. It translates to CASSQDQAPGRYGYTF.

The chain joins TRBV28 to TRBJ2-2; TRBD2 aligns across 10 bases. V was clipped by 6 bases and J by 6 bases; unmatched bases: 7. Germline V gene data show CDR1 as MDHEN and CDR2 as SYDVKM. This CDR3 comprises 15 residues. The CDR3 region has the DNA TGTGCCAGCAGCAGGCCTAGCGGGAGCCCCGGGGAGCTGTTTTTT. Translated: CASSRPSGSPGELFF.

This CDR3 is CASSEHYTDTQYF. DNA of the CDR3: TGTGCCAGCAGTGAACACTACACAGATACGCAGTATTTT. The chain couples TRBV6-1 to TRBJ2-3, with D unresolved. Germline CDR1 and CDR2: MNHNS and SASEGT. The V gene lost 2 bases and the J gene lost 2 bases, with 5 bases spanning the gap. There are 13 residues in the CDR3.

V gene TRBV9 combines with J gene TRBJ1-2, with 7 bases matching TRBD1. The trim removed 0 bases at V and 7 bases at J, leaving 9 bases unmatched. The CDR3 is 15 residues long. From germline, CDR1 is SGDLS and CDR2 YYNGEE. The DNA for the CDR3 is TGTGCCAGCAGCGTAGACGAGGGGGCGCTTCGTGGCTACACCTTC. This codes for CASSVDEGALRGYTF.

This rearrangement joins TRBV29-1 to TRBJ2-1, with TRBD2 matching over 9 bases. V lost 1 base to trimming and J lost 10 bases; unmatched junction nucleotides: 8. Germline V lookup: CDR1 SQVTM, CDR2 ANQGSEA. CDR3 length: 14 residues. CDR3 DNA sequence: TGCAGCGTTGAAGGGCGGGAGGGCCCACGGGAGCAGTTCTTC. Its translation: CSVEGREGPREQFF.

This CDR3 is CATSDPSSGNEQFF. Written as DNA, the CDR3 is TGTGCCACCAGTGACCCGTCTAGCGGGAATGAGCAGTTCTTC. The chain is built from TRBV24-1 and TRBJ2-1; 8 bases are shared with TRBD2. This CDR3 region has 14 residues. V lost 4 bases, J lost 7 bases, and 5 bases stayed unmatched. Germline loops: CDR1 KGHDR, CDR2 SFDVKD.

The rearrangement links TRBV28 to TRBJ2-7; D is uncertain. The germline V gene has CDR1 MDHEN and CDR2 SYDVKM. Trimming removed 5 bases from V and 4 bases from J, with 12 bases in between. The CDR3 runs to 13 residues. The DNA for the CDR3 is TGTGCCAGCAGTGAGAAGTTCCAATACGAGCAGTACTTC. Its protein product is CASSEKFQYEQYF.

The V and J genes are TRBV7-9 and TRBJ1-1; TRBD1 matches 9 bases. This CDR3 has 13 residues. Trimming removed 7 bases from V and 5 bases from J; junction bases left unmatched: 5. CDR1 and CDR2 from the germline V gene are SEHNR and FQNEAQ (reference sequence). This CDR3 is CASIRQGGTEAFF. Written as DNA, the CDR3 is TGTGCCAGCATTAGACAGGGGGGTACTGAAGCTTTCTTT. The full variable domain, with the rest looked up from reference TRBV7-9 and TRBJ1-1, is DTGVSQNPRHKITKRGQNVTFRCDPISEHNRLYWYRQTLGQGPEFLTYFQNEAQLEKSRLLSDRFSAERPKGSFSTLEIQRTEQGDSAMYLCASIRQGGTEAFFGQGTRLTVV.

The chain employs TRBV4-1 and TRBJ2-7; 7 positions agree with TRBD2. CDR1 is MGHRA, CDR2 YSYEKL, per germline. The CDR3 is 14 amino acids. V gave up 1 base and J gave up 4 bases; unmatched junction bases: 4. The CDR3: CASSQASGFYEQYF. CDR3 nucleotides: TGCGCCAGCAGCCAAGCTAGCGGCTTTTACGAGCAGTACTTC.

J is TRBJ1-3 and V is TRBV18; unclear D gene. V was shortened by 3 bases and J by 0 bases, with 18 bases between the two germline ends. The CDR3 spans 18 residues. Looked up from germline, CDR1 is KGHSH and CDR2 is LQKENI. The CDR3 here is CASSPLSGPQSSGNTIYF. DNA of the CDR3: TGTGCCAGCTCACCGTTGTCAGGTCCTCAGAGCTCTGGAAACACCATATATTTT.

The genes are TRBV6-6 and TRBJ2-1, with D possibly TRBD2 on 5 matching bases. The V and J ends lost 4 bases and 6 bases respectively, with 16 bases between them. The CDR3 is made up of 15 amino acids. Germline V gives CDR1 MNHNY, CDR2 SVGAGI (reference sequence). CDR3: CASSFIVRGINEQFF. As DNA, the CDR3 is TGTGCCAGCAGTTTTATCGTACGGGGTATCAATGAGCAGTTCTTC.

The chain recombines TRBV5-1 with TRBJ2-7; 10 nucleotides line up with TRBD2. CDR3 length equals 16 residues. The junction had 5 bases not matched to a gene; V was cut back by 2 bases and J by 0 bases. Germline V gives CDR1 SGHRS, CDR2 YFSETQ. Written as DNA, the CDR3 is TGCGCCAGCAGCTTCGAGCCTAGCGGGAGCTCCTACGAGCAGTACTTC. Amino acid sequence: CASSFEPSGSSYEQYF. Looking up the rest from reference TRBV5-1 and TRBJ2-7 gives the full variable domain: KAGVTQTPRYLIKTRGQQVTLSCSPISGHRSVSWYQQTPGQGLQFLFEYFSETQRNKGNFPGRFSGRQFSNSRSEMNVSTLELGDSALYLCASSFEPSGSSYEQYFGPGTRLTVT.

The chain combines TRBV6-5 with TRBJ1-1, with TRBD1 identical over 8 bases. The junction had 4 bases not matched to a gene; V was cut back by 2 bases and J by 5 bases. Germline V gene data show CDR1 as MNHEY and CDR2 as SVGAGI. The CDR3 is 14 residues long. CDR3 in DNA: TGTGCCAGCAGTTACATCAGGGGGCTGACTGAAGCTTTCTTT. The encoded protein is CASSYIRGLTEAFF.

The genes are TRBV2 and TRBJ2-7; no definite D call. From germline, CDR1 is SNHLY and CDR2 FYNNEI. V lost 8 bases to trimming and J lost 3 bases, with 11 bases between them. This CDR3 contains 12 residues. The CDR3 protein is CASLRHSYEQYF. The CDR3 DNA reads as TGTGCCAGCCTAAGACACAGCTACGAGCAGTACTTC.

In its sample, this clone was seen a few times. This chain connects TRBV14 to TRBJ2-1; D is perhaps TRBD2 (5 bases). The CDR3 runs 17 residues. V lost 1 base, J lost 0 bases, and 13 bases lay in between. Germline loops: CDR1 SGHDN, CDR2 FVKESK. CDR3 loop: CASSQVWSSSSYNEQFF. The CDR3 coding sequence is TGTGCCAGCAGCCAAGTCTGGTCTAGCAGCTCCTACAATGAGCAGTTCTTC.

V is TRBV2 and J is TRBJ2-1; D gene uncertain. Germline loops: CDR1 SNHLY, CDR2 FYNNEI. The CDR3 is made up of 11 amino acids. Trimming left V 4 bases short and J 7 bases short, with 5 bases between. The CDR3 nucleotides read TGTGCCAGCAGTGCCAGAAATGAGCAGTTCTTC. This translates into CASSARNEQFF. The complete variable domain, with remaining parts taken from reference TRBV2 and TRBJ2-1, reads EPEVTQTPSHQVTQMGQEVILRCVPISNHLYFYWYRQILGQKVEFLVSFYNNEISEKSEIFDDQFSVERPDGSNFTLKIRSTKLEDSAMYFCASSARNEQFFGPGTRLTVL.